The source of this TCR beta chain is a study of blood T cell repertoires in COVID-19 (dated by TCRdb to about 2020). In the study overall: The collaborator samples originated in the United States, Italy and Spain and spanned the acute and convalescent phases of COVID-19. The repertoires were made available in a free public database intended to serve as a resource for research on the immune response to SARS-CoV-2. Deeply sampled blood TCRbeta repertoires from subjects exposed to, actively infected with, or recovered from COVID-19 were included in the dataset. Where available, HLA class I and class II types were taken from metadata supplied by the sample provider and were not determined by assay-based typing. The prospective study material was composed of cDNA or gDNA derived from T cells, B-cell-depleted T cells, or PBMCs. Sample metadata almost always included a de-identified subject ID, COVID-19 status, age in years and sex. The samples were drawn from two sources: the first 160 participants of the ongoing ImmuneRACE study, and 950 to 1,500 subjects contributed by 6 global collaborators.

The paper's findings and limits, for the study overall: The quantity of clinical and demographic metadata differed by source and by participant and was supplied without curation.

The immunoSEQ Assay, a bias-controlled multiplex PCR, was used to amplify TCRbeta CDR3 regions from genomic DNA. The original pipeline was this. The number of nucleated cells in each sample was estimated from the amplification of reference gene primers within the assay. To quantify the absolute abundance of each unique TCRbeta CDR3 rearrangement, sequence reads were collapsed and filtered. For each sample, productive Simpson clonality was calculated as the square root of Simpson's diversity index over productive rearrangements. Here the immuneACCESS table is served through TCRdb, limited to in-frame sequences with V and J called. Missing clones are a known gap in these copies; in checked studies unresolved V genes cover under half, and the rest lacks a known reason. From that table come the V and J calls and clone size; the DNA was used to work out D and trimming. This sample holds more than 200,000 clones; roughly 80% were observed only once. The ten largest make up around 8.9% of the sample.

V and J lose 5 bases and 2 bases, and a span of 10 bases separates them. Taken from the germline V gene (reference sequence), the CDR1 and CDR2 loops are MNHEY and SMNVEV. The CDR3 runs 15 residues from the cysteine to the phenylalanine. Only the CDR3 part of the read is kept: 45 bases, read in frame from the first base. Collaborating institutions collected whole blood in K2EDTA tubes following their own protocols. For TCRbeta analysis, collaborator samples were shipped as frozen whole blood, as isolated PBMCs, or as DNA extracted from either sample type. Comment on this clone: Its antigen has not been determined. Base quality data are lacking; no much larger clone is found one base away.

The receptor was isolated from an elderly man with acute or convalescent COVID-19. Recombination joined TRBV27 with TRBJ2-6; TRBD1 might be the D gene, on 5 matching bases. The sequenced sample was peripheral blood. The DNA sequence is given as TGTGCCAGCAGTACACAGGTAGCTGGGGCCAACGTCCTGACTTTC. Its product reads: CASSTQVAGANVLTF.